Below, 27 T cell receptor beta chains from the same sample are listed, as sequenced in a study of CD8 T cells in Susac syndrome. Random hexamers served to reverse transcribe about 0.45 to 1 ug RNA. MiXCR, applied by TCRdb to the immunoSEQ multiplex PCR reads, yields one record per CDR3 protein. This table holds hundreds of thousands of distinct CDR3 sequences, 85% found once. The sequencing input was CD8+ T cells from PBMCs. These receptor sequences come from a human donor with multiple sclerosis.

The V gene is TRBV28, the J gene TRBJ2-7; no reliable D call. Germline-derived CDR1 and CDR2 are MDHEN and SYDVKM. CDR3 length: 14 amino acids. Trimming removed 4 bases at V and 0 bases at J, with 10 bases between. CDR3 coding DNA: TGTGCCAGCAGTTATACCCTTAGCTCCTACGAGCAGTACTTC. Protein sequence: CASSYTLSSYEQYF.

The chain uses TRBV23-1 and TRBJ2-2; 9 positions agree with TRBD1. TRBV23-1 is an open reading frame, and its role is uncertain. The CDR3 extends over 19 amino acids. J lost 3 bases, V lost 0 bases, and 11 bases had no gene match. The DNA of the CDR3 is TGCGCCAGCAGTCAATCTTTAATTCGGGACAGGGTAGACACCGGGGAGCTGTTTTTT. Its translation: CASSQSLIRDRVDTGELFF.

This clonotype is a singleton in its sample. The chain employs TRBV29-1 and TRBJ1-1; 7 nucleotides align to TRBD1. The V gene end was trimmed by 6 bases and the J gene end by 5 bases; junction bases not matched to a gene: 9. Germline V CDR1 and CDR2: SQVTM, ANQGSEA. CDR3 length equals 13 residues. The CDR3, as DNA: TGCAGCGTGGAACAGGGGTTGGAGACTGAAGCTTTCTTT. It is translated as CSVEQGLETEAFF.

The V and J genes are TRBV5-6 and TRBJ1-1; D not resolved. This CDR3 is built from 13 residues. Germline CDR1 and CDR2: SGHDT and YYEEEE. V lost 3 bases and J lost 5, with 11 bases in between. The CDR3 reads CASSSLDGTEAFF. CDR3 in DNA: TGTGCCAGCAGCTCATTGGACGGGACTGAAGCTTTCTTT.

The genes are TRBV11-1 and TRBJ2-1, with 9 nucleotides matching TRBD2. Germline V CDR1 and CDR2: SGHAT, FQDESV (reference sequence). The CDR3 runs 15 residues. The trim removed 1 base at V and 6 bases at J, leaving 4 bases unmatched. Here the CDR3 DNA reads TGTGCCAGCAGCTTAGGGACTAGCGTACTCAATGAGCAGTTCTTC. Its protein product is CASSLGTSVLNEQFF.

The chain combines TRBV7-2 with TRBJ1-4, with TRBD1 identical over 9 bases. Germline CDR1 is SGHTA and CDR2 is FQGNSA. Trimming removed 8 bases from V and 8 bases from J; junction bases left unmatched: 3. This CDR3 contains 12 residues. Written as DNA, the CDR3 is TGTGCCAGCGGGACAGGGTGGGAAAAACTGTTTTTT. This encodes CASGTGWEKLFF. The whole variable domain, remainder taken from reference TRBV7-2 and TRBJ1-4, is GAGVSQSPSNKVTEKGKDVELRCDPISGHTALYWYRQSLGQGLEFLIYFQGNSAPDKSGLPSDRFSAERTGGSVSTLTIQRTQQEDSAVYLCASGTGWEKLFFGSGTQLSVL.

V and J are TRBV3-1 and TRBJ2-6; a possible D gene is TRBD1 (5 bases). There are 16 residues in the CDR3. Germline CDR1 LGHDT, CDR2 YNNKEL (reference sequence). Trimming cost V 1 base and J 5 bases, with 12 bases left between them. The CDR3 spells CASSQVMGPWANVLTF. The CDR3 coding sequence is TGTGCCAGCAGCCAAGTAATGGGGCCATGGGCCAACGTCCTGACTTTC.

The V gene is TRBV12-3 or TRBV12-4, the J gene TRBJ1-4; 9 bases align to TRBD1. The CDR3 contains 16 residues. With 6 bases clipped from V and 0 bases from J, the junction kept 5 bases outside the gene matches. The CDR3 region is CASRETGGSTNEKLFF. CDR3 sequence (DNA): TGTGCCAGCAGGGAAACAGGGGGCTCAACTAATGAAAAACTGTTTTTT.

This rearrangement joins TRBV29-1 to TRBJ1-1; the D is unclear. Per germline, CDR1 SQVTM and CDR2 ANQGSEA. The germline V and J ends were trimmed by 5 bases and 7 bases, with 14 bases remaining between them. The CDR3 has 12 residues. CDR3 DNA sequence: TGCAGCGTTAAACCGGAGGGAGATGAAGCTTTCTTT. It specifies CSVKPEGDEAFF.

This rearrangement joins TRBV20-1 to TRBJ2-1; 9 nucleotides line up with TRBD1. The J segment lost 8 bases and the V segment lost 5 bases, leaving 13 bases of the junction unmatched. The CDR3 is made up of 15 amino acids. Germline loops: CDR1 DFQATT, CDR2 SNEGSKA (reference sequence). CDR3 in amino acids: CSARIGTGRIDEQFF. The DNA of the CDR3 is TGCAGTGCTCGAATTGGGACAGGGAGGATCGATGAGCAGTTCTTC.

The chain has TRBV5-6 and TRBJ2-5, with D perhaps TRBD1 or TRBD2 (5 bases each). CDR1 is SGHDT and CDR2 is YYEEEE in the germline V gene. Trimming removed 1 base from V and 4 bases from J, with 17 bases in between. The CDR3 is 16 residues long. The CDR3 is CASSLSEGLRGETQYF. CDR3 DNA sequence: TGTGCCAGCAGCTTGTCTGAGGGGTTGAGGGGAGAGACCCAGTACTTC.

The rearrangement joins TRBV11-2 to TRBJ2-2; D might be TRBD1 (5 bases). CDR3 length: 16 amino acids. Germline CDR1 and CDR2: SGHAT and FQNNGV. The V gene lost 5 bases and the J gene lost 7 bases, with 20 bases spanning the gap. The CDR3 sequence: CASSPFTGQGSGELFF. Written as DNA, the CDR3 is TGTGCCAGCAGCCCCTTCACCGGGCAGGGTAGCGGGGAGCTGTTTTTT.

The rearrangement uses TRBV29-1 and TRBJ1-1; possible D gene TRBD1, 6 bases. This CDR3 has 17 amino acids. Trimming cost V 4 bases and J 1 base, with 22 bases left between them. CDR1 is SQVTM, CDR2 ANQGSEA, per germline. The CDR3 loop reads CSVVPRDGLGGNTEAFF. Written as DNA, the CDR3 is TGCAGCGTTGTCCCCCGGGACGGATTAGGGGGGAACACTGAAGCTTTCTTT.

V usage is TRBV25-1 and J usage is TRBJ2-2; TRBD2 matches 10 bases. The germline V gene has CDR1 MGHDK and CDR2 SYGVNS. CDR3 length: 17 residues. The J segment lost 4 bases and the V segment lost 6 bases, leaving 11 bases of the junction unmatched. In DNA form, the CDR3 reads TGTGCCAGCAGCCCCCGACAGCGGGGGGGCCCCACCGGGGAGCTGTTTTTT. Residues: CASSPRQRGGPTGELFF.

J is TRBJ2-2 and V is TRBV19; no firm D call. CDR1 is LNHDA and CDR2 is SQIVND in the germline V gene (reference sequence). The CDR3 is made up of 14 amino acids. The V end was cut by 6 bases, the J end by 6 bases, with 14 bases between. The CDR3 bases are TGTGCCAGTAGCGGTTTCGGAGTCCCCGGGGAGCTGTTTTTT. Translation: CASSGFGVPGELFF.

CDR3 bases: TGCAGTGCTACCGATTCGGTAGCGCCAGGGGAAGATACGCAGTATTTT. Its translation: CSATDSVAPGEDTQYF. The chain links TRBV20-1 to TRBJ2-3, with D possibly TRBD1 on 6 matching bases. The CDR3 is 16 amino acids. The germline gives CDR1 DFQATT, CDR2 SNEGSKA (reference sequence). The V gene lost 4 bases and the J gene lost 5 bases, with 22 bases spanning the gap.

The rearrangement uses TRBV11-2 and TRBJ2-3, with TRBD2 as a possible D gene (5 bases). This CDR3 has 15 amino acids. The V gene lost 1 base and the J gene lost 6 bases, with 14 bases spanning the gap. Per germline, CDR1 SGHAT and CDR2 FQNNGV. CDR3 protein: CASSLGGSQWDTQYF. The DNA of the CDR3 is TGTGCCAGCAGCTTAGGCGGGTCTCAGTGGGATACGCAGTATTTT.

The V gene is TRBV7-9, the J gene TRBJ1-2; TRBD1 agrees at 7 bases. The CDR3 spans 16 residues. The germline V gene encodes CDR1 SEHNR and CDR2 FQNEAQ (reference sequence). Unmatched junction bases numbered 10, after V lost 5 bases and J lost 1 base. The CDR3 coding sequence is TGTGCCAGCAGCCCCTTATTATCAGGGGGTAACTATGGCTACACCTTC. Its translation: CASSPLLSGGNYGYTF.

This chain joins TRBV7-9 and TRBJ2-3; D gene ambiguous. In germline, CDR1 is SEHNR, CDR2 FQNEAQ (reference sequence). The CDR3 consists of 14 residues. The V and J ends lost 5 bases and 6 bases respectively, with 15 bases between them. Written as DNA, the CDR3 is TGTGCCAGCAGCCCTGGACGCGCCGGCGATACGCAGTATTTT. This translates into CASSPGRAGDTQYF.

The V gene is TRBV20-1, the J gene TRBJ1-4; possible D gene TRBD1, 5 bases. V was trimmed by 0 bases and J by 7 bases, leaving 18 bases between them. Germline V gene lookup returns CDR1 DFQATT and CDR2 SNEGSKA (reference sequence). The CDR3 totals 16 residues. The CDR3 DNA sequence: TGCAGTGCTAGAGATTATACCGACGGGAGGGGTGAAAAACTGTTTTTT. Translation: CSARDYTDGRGEKLFF.

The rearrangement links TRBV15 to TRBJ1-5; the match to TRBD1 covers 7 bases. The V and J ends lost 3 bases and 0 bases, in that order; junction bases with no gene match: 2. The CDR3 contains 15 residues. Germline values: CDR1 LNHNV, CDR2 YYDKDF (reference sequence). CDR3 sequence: CATSRDRSSNQPQHF. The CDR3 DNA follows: TGTGCCACCAGCAGGGACAGGTCTAGCAATCAGCCCCAGCATTTT.

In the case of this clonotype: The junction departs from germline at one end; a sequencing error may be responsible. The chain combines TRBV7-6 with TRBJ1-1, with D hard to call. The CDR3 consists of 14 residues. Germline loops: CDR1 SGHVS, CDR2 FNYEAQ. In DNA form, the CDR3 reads TGTGCCGGCAGTCCAGGTGGGGTAAACACTGAAGCTTTCTTT. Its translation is CAGSPGGVNTEAFF.

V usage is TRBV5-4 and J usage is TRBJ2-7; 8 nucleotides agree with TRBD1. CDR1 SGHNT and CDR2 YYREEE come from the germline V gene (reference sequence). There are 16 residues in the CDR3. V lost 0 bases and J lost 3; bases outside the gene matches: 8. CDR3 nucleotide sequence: TGTGCCAGCAGCTTGGCCCCCGGACAGGGCAACTACGAGCAGTACTTC. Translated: CASSLAPGQGNYEQYF.

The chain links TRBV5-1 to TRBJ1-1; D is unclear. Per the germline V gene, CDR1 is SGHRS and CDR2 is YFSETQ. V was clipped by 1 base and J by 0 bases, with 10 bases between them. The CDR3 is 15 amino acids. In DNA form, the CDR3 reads TGCGCCAGCAGCTTGTCTAGACACCTGAACACTGAAGCTTTCTTT. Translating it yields CASSLSRHLNTEAFF.

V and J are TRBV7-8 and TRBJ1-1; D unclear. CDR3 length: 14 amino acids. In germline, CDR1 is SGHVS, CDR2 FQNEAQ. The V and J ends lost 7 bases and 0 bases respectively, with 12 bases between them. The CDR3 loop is CASTQPGVNTEAFF. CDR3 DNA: TGTGCCAGCACCCAGCCCGGGGTGAACACTGAAGCTTTCTTT.

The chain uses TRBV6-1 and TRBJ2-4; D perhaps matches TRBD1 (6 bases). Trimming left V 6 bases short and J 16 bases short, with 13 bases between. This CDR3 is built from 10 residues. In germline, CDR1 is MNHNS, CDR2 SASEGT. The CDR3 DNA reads TGTGCCAGCAGCCGGGACATTTCTTACTTC. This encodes CASSRDISYF.

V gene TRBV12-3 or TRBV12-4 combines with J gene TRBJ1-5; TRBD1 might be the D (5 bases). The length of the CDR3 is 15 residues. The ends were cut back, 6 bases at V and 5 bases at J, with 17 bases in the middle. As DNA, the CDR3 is TGTGCCAGCAGCAATAAGCGGGGAGGGGATCAGCCCCAGCATTTT. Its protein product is CASSNKRGGDQPQHF.